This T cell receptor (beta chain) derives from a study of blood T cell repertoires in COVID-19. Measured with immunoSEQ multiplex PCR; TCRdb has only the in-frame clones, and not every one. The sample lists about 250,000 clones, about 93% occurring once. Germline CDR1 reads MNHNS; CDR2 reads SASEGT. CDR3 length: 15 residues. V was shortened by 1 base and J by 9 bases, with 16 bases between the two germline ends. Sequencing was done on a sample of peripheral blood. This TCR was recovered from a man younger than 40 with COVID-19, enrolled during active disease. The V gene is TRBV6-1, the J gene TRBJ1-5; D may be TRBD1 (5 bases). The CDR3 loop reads CASSEEGGVGLPQHF. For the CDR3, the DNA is TGTGCCAGCAGTGAAGAGGGAGGGGTAGGTTTGCCCCAGCATTTT.